This is a list of T cell receptor beta chains from one sample in a study of blood T cells in healthy people across ages. One entry per CDR3 protein results from TCRdb running MiXCR on the 5' RACE reads. Of roughly 680,000 distinct CDR3 sequences listed, 21% are singletons. Sequences were obtained from blood. The origin of the receptors is a man aged 65-85 years in good health. The CDR3 runs from the conserved cysteine through the conserved F or W. A D gene is named only where the DNA matches it firmly. A row's size may be missing; if present it is once, few, many or a size class.

CDR3 protein: CASSFGTGREGTQYF
CDR3 DNA: TGCGCCAGCAGCTTCGGGACAGGTCGGGAGGGGACCCAGTACTTC
J gene: TRBJ2-5
V gene: TRBV5-1
D gene: -
clone size: -

CDR3 protein: CASSQGQVAYNEQFF
CDR3 DNA: TGCGCCAGCAGCCAAGGCCAGGTCGCCTACAATGAGCAGTTCTTC
J gene: TRBJ2-1
V gene: TRBV4-1
D gene: -
clone size: few

CDR3 protein: CASSHVSGAFYYEQYF
CDR3 DNA: TGTGCCAGCAGCCACGTTAGCGGGGCCTTTTACTACGAGCAGTACTTC
J gene: TRBJ2-7
V gene: TRBV14
D gene: TRBD2
clone size: -

CDR3 protein: CASSGVAFTGELFF
CDR3 DNA: TGCGCCAGCAGTGGGGTAGCGTTCACCGGGGAGCTGTTTTTT
J gene: TRBJ2-2
V gene: TRBV10-2
D gene: -
clone size: many

CDR3 protein: CSAGGSSSTDTQYF
CDR3 DNA: TGCAGTGCGGGTGGATCCTCTAGCACAGATACGCAGTATTTT
J gene: TRBJ2-3
V gene: TRBV20-1
D gene: -
clone size: -

CDR3 protein: CASSLLAGATYEQYF
CDR3 DNA: TGTGCCAGCAGCCTACTAGCGGGAGCCACCTACGAGCAGTACTTC
J gene: TRBJ2-7
V gene: TRBV5-5
D gene: TRBD2
clone size: few

CDR3 protein: CASSPITGSETQYF
CDR3 DNA: TGTGCCAGCTCACCAATTACCGGGTCCGAGACCCAGTACTTC
J gene: TRBJ2-5
V gene: TRBV18
D gene: -
clone size: few

CDR3 protein: CASSGPGGFNYGYTF
CDR3 DNA: TGTGCCAGCAGCGGCCCCGGGGGTTTCAACTATGGCTACACCTTC
J gene: TRBJ1-2
V gene: TRBV28
D gene: -
clone size: few

CDR3 protein: CASSYSERSGYTF
CDR3 DNA: TGTGCCAGCAGTTACTCAGAGAGAAGCGGCTACACCTTC
J gene: TRBJ1-2
V gene: TRBV6-6
D gene: -
clone size: few

CDR3 protein: CSARAPGGQGHNEQFF
CDR3 DNA: TGCAGTGCTAGAGCCCCTGGGGGACAGGGGCACAATGAGCAGTTCTTC
J gene: TRBJ2-1
V gene: TRBV20-1
D gene: TRBD1
clone size: -

CDR3 protein: CSAIEGSGRLGEQYF
CDR3 DNA: TGCAGTGCTATCGAGGGTAGCGGGAGGCTGGGGGAGCAGTACTTC
J gene: TRBJ2-7
V gene: TRBV20-1
D gene: TRBD2
clone size: -

CDR3 protein: CASSQVAGSYNEQFF
CDR3 DNA: TGTGCCAGCAGCCAAGTAGCGGGAAGCTACAATGAGCAGTTCTTC
J gene: TRBJ2-1
V gene: TRBV4-2
D gene: TRBD2
clone size: many

CDR3 protein: CASSPLGDSIAEQFF
CDR3 DNA: TGTGCCAGCAGCCCCTTAGGTGATAGTATCGCTGAGCAGTTCTTC
J gene: TRBJ2-1
V gene: TRBV3-1
D gene: -
clone size: -

CDR3 protein: CASSPGDWGTQYF
CDR3 DNA: TGTGCCAGCAGTCCGGGAGATTGGGGGACCCAGTACTTC
J gene: TRBJ2-5
V gene: TRBV12-3/TRBV12-4
D gene: -
clone size: -

CDR3 protein: CASSLGPGVLYNEQFF
CDR3 DNA: TGTGCCAGCAGCTTAGGCCCGGGAGTTCTCTACAATGAGCAGTTCTTC
J gene: TRBJ2-1
V gene: TRBV7-2
D gene: -
clone size: few

CDR3 protein: CASSPGQGARGYTF
CDR3 DNA: TGTGCCAGCTCACCGGGACAGGGGGCGCGTGGCTACACCTTC
J gene: TRBJ1-2
V gene: TRBV18
D gene: TRBD1
clone size: -

CDR3 protein: CASSSATGYGYEQYF
CDR3 DNA: TGTGCCAGCAGCTCAGCGACAGGGTATGGCTACGAGCAGTACTTC
J gene: TRBJ2-7
V gene: TRBV7-9
D gene: TRBD1
clone size: -

CDR3 protein: CASSEVISGGETQYF
CDR3 DNA: TGTGCCAGCAGTGAAGTTATTTCAGGAGGGGAGACCCAGTACTTC
J gene: TRBJ2-5
V gene: TRBV2
D gene: -
clone size: -

CDR3 protein: CASSVGVVTEAFF
CDR3 DNA: TGTGCCAGCAGCGTAGGGGTGGTTACTGAAGCTTTCTTT
J gene: TRBJ1-1
V gene: TRBV9
D gene: -
clone size: -

CDR3 protein: CASSLRTAPDTQYF
CDR3 DNA: TGTGCCAGCAGCCTCAGGACGGCGCCAGATACGCAGTATTTT
J gene: TRBJ2-3
V gene: TRBV7-8
D gene: -
clone size: few

CDR3 protein: CASTTRTYEQYF
CDR3 DNA: TGTGCCAGCACCACACGGACCTACGAGCAGTACTTC
J gene: TRBJ2-7
V gene: TRBV2
D gene: -
clone size: many

CDR3 protein: CASYPGDTKNIQYF
CDR3 DNA: TGTGCCAGCTATCCAGGGGATACCAAAAACATTCAGTACTTC
J gene: TRBJ2-4
V gene: TRBV28
D gene: -
clone size: few

CDR3 protein: CASSLRPGSSNEQFF
CDR3 DNA: TGTGCCAGCAGTTTACGCCCGGGGTCCTCCAATGAGCAGTTCTTC
J gene: TRBJ2-1
V gene: TRBV27
D gene: -
clone size: -

CDR3 protein: CASSSPGTETYEQYF
CDR3 DNA: TGTGCCAGCAGCTCTCCCGGGACAGAGACTTACGAGCAGTACTTC
J gene: TRBJ2-7
V gene: TRBV7-2
D gene: TRBD1
clone size: -